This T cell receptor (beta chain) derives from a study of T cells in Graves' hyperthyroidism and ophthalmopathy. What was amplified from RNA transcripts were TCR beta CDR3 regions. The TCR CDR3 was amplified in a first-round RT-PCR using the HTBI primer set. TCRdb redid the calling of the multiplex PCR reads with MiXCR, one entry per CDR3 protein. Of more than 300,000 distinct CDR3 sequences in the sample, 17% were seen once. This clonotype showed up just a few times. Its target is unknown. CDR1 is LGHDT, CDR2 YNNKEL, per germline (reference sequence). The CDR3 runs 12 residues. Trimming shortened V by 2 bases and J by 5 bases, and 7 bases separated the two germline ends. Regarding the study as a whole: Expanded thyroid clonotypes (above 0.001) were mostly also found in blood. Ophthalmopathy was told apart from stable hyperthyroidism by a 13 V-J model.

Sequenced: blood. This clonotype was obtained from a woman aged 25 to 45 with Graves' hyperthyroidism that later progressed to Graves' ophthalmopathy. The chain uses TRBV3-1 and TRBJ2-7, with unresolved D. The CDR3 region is CASSQIRNEQYF. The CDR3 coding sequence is TGTGCCAGCAGCCAAATCCGGAACGAGCAGTACTTC.